Presented here are 15 T cell receptor beta chains from one specimen sequenced in a study of cytomegalovirus exposure and HLA in healthy donors. TCRdb's copy holds only in-frame clones and misses some; the assay was immunoSEQ multiplex PCR. The repertoire holds some 66,000 clones, with 97% as singletons. Sequenced material: PBMCs. These receptors were taken from a woman in her late teens or twenties in good health and CMV-seropositive.

The V and J genes are TRBV7-9 and TRBJ2-7, with D unclear. Trimming left V 5 bases short and J 0 bases short, with 20 bases between. This CDR3 comprises 17 residues. CDR1 and CDR2 from the germline V gene are SEHNR and FQNEAQ (reference sequence). The CDR3 nucleotides read TGTGCCAGCAGCACCCACCCCTATGGCGGCAGCTCCTACGAGCAGTACTTC. It specifies CASSTHPYGGSSYEQYF.

The V and J genes are TRBV27 and TRBJ2-1, with TRBD2 matching 14 bases. CDR3 length equals 19 residues. V dropped 5 bases and J dropped 1; count of bases not matched to a gene: 10. CDR1 is MNHEY, CDR2 SMNVEV, per germline (reference sequence). The CDR3 reads CASSTPGLAGVGSYNEQFF. The CDR3 DNA sequence: TGTGCCAGCAGTACACCGGGACTAGCGGGAGTTGGGTCCTACAATGAGCAGTTCTTC.

J is TRBJ2-3 and V is TRBV5-4; 8 nucleotides align to TRBD1. The CDR3 extends over 15 amino acids. Germline CDR1 and CDR2: SGHNT and YYREEE (reference sequence). Unmatched junction bases numbered 7, after V lost 4 bases and J lost 3 bases. The CDR3 nucleotides read TGTGCCAGCAGCAACGGACAGGGAGCAACAGATACGCAGTATTTT. Protein sequence: CASSNGQGATDTQYF. Supplemented by reference TRBV5-4 and TRBJ2-3, the full variable domain reads ETGVTQSPTHLIKTRGQQVTLRCSSQSGHNTVSWYQQALGQGPQFIFQYYREEENGRGNFPPRFSGLQFPNYSSELNVNALELDDSALYLCASSNGQGATDTQYFGPGTRLTVL.

The gene calls are TRBV10-2 and TRBJ2-7, with a tentative D call TRBD1 (6 bases). The CDR3 sequence is 16 residues long. Germline lookup yields CDR1 WSHSY and CDR2 SAAADI. The V and J ends lost 0 bases and 7 bases respectively, with 19 bases between them. The CDR3 nucleotides are TGCGCCAGCAGTGAGTCAGGAGCCCCCCAAACAGGGGAGCAGTACTTC. Protein product: CASSESGAPQTGEQYF.

V usage is TRBV7-2 and J usage is TRBJ1-5; D is perhaps TRBD1 (6 bases). The CDR3 length is 13 residues. V was trimmed by 3 bases and J by 4 bases, leaving 7 bases between them. Germline CDR1 and CDR2: SGHTA and FQGNSA. CDR3 DNA sequence: TGTGCCAGCAGCTTGGACAGAAATCAGCCCCAGCATTTT. Protein: CASSLDRNQPQHF.

The rearrangement links TRBV7-9 to TRBJ2-3; 12 nucleotides agree with TRBD2. This CDR3 is built from 15 residues. The V gene end was trimmed by 6 bases and the J gene end by 3 bases; junction bases not matched to a gene: 4. Germline CDR1 is SEHNR and CDR2 is FQNEAQ (reference sequence). In DNA, the CDR3 is TGTGCCAGCAGTTCTAGCGGGAGGGCAACAGATACGCAGTATTTT. This gives the protein CASSSSGRATDTQYF.

This rearrangement joins TRBV19 to TRBJ2-1; 7 bases agree with TRBD1. The length of the CDR3 is 16 residues. CDR1 is LNHDA and CDR2 is SQIVND in the germline V gene (reference sequence). V shed 5 bases, J shed 4 bases, and the junction held 11 bases outside the gene matches. The CDR3 protein is CASSWAPGQPYNEQFF. CDR3 nucleotides: TGTGCCAGTAGTTGGGCCCCGGGACAGCCTTACAATGAGCAGTTCTTC.

This clone showed up just once. The V call is TRBV30, the J call TRBJ2-2, with 7 bases matching TRBD1. The CDR3 runs 12 residues. V shed 5 bases and J 7 bases; nucleotides not matched to a gene: 4. CDR1 is GTSNPN, CDR2 SVGIG, per germline (reference sequence). This chain's CDR3 is CAWGGDSGELFF. The CDR3 bases are TGTGCCTGGGGTGGGGACAGCGGGGAGCTGTTTTTT. Full variable domain (rest looked up from reference TRBV30 and TRBJ2-2): SQTIHQWPATLVQPVGSPLSLECTVEGTSNPNLYWYRQAAGRGLQLLFYSVGIGQISSEVPQNLSASRPQDRQFILSSKKLLLSDSGFYLCAWGGDSGELFFGEGSRLTVL.

The gene calls are TRBV7-8 and TRBJ2-5; tentative D call: TRBD2 (7 bases). The CDR3 covers 14 residues. Germline loops: CDR1 SGHVS, CDR2 FQNEAQ. The V and J ends lost 5 bases and 5 bases respectively, with 15 bases between them. CDR3 region: CASSRGALWETQYF. The CDR3 DNA sequence: TGTGCCAGCAGCCGGGGGGCGCTTTGGGAGACCCAGTACTTC.

V usage is TRBV19 and J usage is TRBJ2-7; TRBD1 matches at 9 bases. Trimming removed 6 bases from V and 4 bases from J; junction bases left unmatched: 7. Germline CDR1 LNHDA, CDR2 SQIVND (reference sequence). This CDR3 is 14 amino acids long. For the CDR3, the DNA is TGTGCCAGTAGGCAGACAGGGGGTTTTTACGAGCAGTACTTC. It yields the protein CASRQTGGFYEQYF.

The V and J genes are TRBV9 and TRBJ2-5, with TRBD2 identical over 12 bases. There are 18 residues in the CDR3. V lost 0 bases to trimming and J lost 2 bases; unmatched junction nucleotides: 8. CDR1 and CDR2 (germline): SGDLS, YYNGEE. CDR3 residues: CASSVASGRVEGQETQYF. In DNA, the CDR3 is TGTGCCAGCAGCGTAGCTAGCGGGAGGGTTGAGGGGCAAGAGACCCAGTACTTC.

The gene calls are TRBV25-1 and TRBJ2-7; 7 bases match TRBD1. The V gene's germline CDR1 is MGHDK and CDR2 SYGVNS. V gave up 4 bases and J gave up 1 base; unmatched junction bases: 7. CDR3 size: 15 residues. CDR3 nucleotides: TGTGCCAGCAGTGGACCCGGGACAGCTTCCTACGAGCAGTACTTC. Protein: CASSGPGTASYEQYF.

The chain links TRBV27 to TRBJ1-5; D is perhaps TRBD1 (5 bases). The CDR3 length is 14 residues. CDR1 and CDR2 (germline): MNHEY, SMNVEV (reference sequence). V dropped 6 bases and J dropped 4 bases, with 13 bases sitting between them. CDR3 sequence (DNA): TGTGCCAGCAGCTTGACAGTAAAAAATCAGCCCCAGCATTTT. Protein product: CASSLTVKNQPQHF.

The chain combines TRBV12-5 with TRBJ2-1, with TRBD2 matching 13 bases. Unmatched junction bases numbered 4, after V lost 1 base and J lost 10 bases. Germline assignment: CDR1 LGHNT and CDR2 FRNRAP. This CDR3 contains 15 residues. The CDR3 nucleotides are TGTGCTAGTGGTTTGGGACTAGCGGGAGGTGGGGAGCAGTTCTTC. Translation gives CASGLGLAGGGEQFF.

The chain joins TRBV30 to TRBJ1-3; D is perhaps TRBD1 (6 bases). The CDR3 length is 13 residues. Trimming took off 4 bases at V and 2 bases at J, with 9 bases between the two ends. Germline CDR1 GTSNPN, CDR2 SVGIG (reference sequence). CDR3 region: CAWKPGAGNTIYF. The CDR3 region has the DNA TGTGCCTGGAAACCAGGGGCTGGAAACACCATATATTTT.